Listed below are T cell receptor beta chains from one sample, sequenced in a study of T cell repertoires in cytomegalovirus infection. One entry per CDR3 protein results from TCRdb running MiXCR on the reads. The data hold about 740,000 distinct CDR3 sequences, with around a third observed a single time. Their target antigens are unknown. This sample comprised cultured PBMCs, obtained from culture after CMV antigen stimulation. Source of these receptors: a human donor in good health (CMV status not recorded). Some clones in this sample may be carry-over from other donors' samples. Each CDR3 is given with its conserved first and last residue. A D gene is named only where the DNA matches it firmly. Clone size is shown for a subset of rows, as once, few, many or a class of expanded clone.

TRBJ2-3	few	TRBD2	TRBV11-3	CASSSRTSGGPHDGDTQYF	TGTGCCAGCAGCTCGCGGACTAGCGGGGGCCCCCACGATGGGGATACGCAGTATTTT
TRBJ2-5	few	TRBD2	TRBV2	CASSEGLAGAGETQYF	TGTGCCAGCAGTGAGGGACTAGCGGGGGCCGGGGAGACCCAGTACTTC
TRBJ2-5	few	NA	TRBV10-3	CAIRSPGEETQYF	TGTGCCATCCGATCCCCAGGGGAAGAGACCCAGTACTTC
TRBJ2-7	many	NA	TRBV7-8	CASSLAGPGTPQEEQYF	TGTGCCAGCAGCTTAGCCGGTCCCGGGACACCTCAGGAAGAGCAGTACTTC
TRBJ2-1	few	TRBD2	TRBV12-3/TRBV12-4	CATLAGGLNEQFF	TGTGCCACCCTAGCGGGGGGGCTCAATGAGCAGTTCTTC
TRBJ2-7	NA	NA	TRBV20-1	CSAREHSSYEQYF	TGCAGTGCTAGAGAGCACAGCTCCTACGAGCAGTACTTC
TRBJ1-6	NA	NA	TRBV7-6	CASSWGGDNSPLHF	TGTGCCAGCAGCTGGGGGGGGGATAATTCACCCCTCCACTTT
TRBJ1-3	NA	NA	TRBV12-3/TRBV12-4	CASSTRGGSYSGNTIYF	TGTGCCAGCAGCACACGGGGGGGTTCTTACTCTGGAAACACCATATATTTT
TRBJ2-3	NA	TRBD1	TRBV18	CASSPRPGQSIRTDTQYF	TGTGCCAGCTCACCACGTCCGGGACAGTCGATCCGCACAGATACGCAGTATTTT
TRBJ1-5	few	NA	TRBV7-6	CASSLDRVSQPQHF	TGTGCCAGCAGCTTAGATAGGGTGAGTCAGCCCCAGCATTTT
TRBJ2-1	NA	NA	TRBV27	CASSPTIADEQFF	TGTGCCAGCAGTCCCACCATCGCGGATGAGCAGTTCTTC
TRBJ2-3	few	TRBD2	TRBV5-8	CASRQTGQRGADTQYF	TGTGCCAGCAGACAAACCGGACAGCGGGGGGCAGATACGCAGTATTTT
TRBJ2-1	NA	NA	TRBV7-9	CASSFSANEQFF	TGTGCCAGCAGCTTTTCGGCCAATGAGCAGTTCTTC
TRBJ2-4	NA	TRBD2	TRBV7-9	CASSSSGVVDIQYF	TGTGCCAGCAGCTCTAGCGGGGTGGTGGACATTCAGTACTTC
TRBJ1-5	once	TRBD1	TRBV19	CASSMTGVSNQPQHF	TGTGCCAGTAGTATGACAGGGGTTAGCAATCAGCCCCAGCATTTT
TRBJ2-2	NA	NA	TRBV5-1	CASSFRGNTGELFF	TGCGCCAGCAGCTTCAGGGGAAACACCGGGGAGCTGTTTTTT
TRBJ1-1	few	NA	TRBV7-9	CASTPMSLGAFF	TGTGCCAGCACCCCGATGAGCCTCGGAGCTTTCTTT
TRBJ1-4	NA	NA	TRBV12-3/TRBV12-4	CASSEDAGDGKLFF	TGTGCCAGCAGCGAGGATGCGGGGGATGGAAAACTGTTTTTT
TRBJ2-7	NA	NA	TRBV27	CASSLRVPWDTAYEQYF	TGTGCCAGCAGTTTAAGGGTACCATGGGACACAGCCTACGAGCAGTACTTC
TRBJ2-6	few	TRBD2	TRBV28	CASSLGGLLAGGPGANVLTF	TGTGCCAGCAGTTTAGGTGGGCTCCTAGCGGGGGGGCCGGGGGCCAACGTCCTGACTTTC
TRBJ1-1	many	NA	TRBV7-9	CASILMEGTTEAFF	TGTGCCAGCATCCTTATGGAGGGGACGACTGAAGCTTTCTTT
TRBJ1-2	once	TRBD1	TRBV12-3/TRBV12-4	CASSRTGIQASGGYTF	TGTGCCAGCAGTAGGACAGGAATACAGGCGTCGGGTGGCTACACCTTC
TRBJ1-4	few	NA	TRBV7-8	CASSLEQGYNEKLFF	TGTGCCAGCAGCTTAGAGCAGGGTTATAATGAAAAACTGTTTTTT
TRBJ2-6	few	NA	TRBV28	CASSQGISGANVLTF	TGTGCCAGCAGTCAAGGGATTTCTGGGGCCAACGTCCTGACTTTC
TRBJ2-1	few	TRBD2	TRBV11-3	CASSLGGGGGYNEQFF	TGTGCCAGCAGCTTAGGGGGCGGGGGAGGTTACAATGAGCAGTTCTTC
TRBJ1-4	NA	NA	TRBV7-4	CASSSLTEQGLLEKLFF	TGTGCCAGCAGCTCGCTAACTGAACAGGGATTGCTTGAAAAACTGTTTTTT
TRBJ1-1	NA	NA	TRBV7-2	CASSLLGMGTEAFF	TGTGCCAGCAGCTTACTTGGGATGGGCACTGAAGCTTTCTTT
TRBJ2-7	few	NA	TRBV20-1	CSAAVGYEQYF	TGCAGTGCCGCGGTAGGCTACGAGCAGTACTTC
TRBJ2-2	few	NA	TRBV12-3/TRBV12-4	CASSPTGRRFVLDDRAGELFF	TGTGCCAGCAGTCCAACTGGCCGACGATTTGTCCTCGATGACCGTGCCGGGGAGCTGTTTTTT
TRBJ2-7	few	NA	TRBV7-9	CASSLRSLAHEQYF	TGTGCCAGCAGCTTAAGGTCTTTGGCGCACGAGCAGTACTTC
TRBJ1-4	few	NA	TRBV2	CASSGTRGANEKLFF	TGTGCCAGCAGCGGAACCCGGGGGGCTAATGAAAAACTGTTTTTT
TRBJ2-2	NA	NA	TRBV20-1	CSARRVDTGELFF	TGCAGTGCCCGGCGGGTGGACACCGGGGAGCTGTTTTTT
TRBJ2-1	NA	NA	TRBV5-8	CASSPGQSRNEQFF	TGTGCCAGCAGCCCAGGACAGAGCCGCAATGAGCAGTTCTTC
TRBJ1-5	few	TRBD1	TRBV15	CATSRLGTGGSNQPQHF	TGTGCCACCAGCAGATTGGGGACAGGGGGTAGCAATCAGCCCCAGCATTTT
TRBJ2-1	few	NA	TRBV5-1	CASSLAGPGNEQFF	TGCGCCAGCAGCTTGGCCGGCCCCGGTAATGAGCAGTTCTTC
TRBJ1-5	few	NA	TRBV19	CASSVQGGPQHF	TGTGCCAGTAGTGTACAGGGTGGGCCCCAGCATTTT
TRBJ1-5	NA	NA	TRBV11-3	CASSGPDRSSQPQHF	TGTGCCAGCAGCGGCCCGGACAGATCAAGTCAGCCCCAGCATTTT
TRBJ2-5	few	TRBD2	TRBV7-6	CASSLALAGDEETQYF	TGTGCCAGCAGCTTAGCGCTAGCGGGGGACGAAGAGACCCAGTACTTC
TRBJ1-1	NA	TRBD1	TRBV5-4	CASSLGGQGVTEAFF	TGTGCCAGCAGCTTGGGGGGACAGGGGGTAACTGAAGCTTTCTTT
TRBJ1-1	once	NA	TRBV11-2	CASSPLGGHGNTEAFF	TGTGCCAGCAGCCCCCTCGGGGGACACGGGAACACTGAAGCTTTCTTT
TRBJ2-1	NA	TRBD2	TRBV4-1	CASSQVLGSSGGEQFF	TGCGCCAGCAGCCAGGTATTGGGGAGTAGCGGGGGCGAGCAGTTCTTC
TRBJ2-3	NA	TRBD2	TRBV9	CASSVSPEQRGGMDTQYF	TGTGCCAGCAGCGTCAGCCCCGAACAGCGGGGGGGAATGGATACGCAGTATTTT
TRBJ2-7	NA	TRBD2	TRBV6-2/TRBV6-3	CASSYSSGSSYEQYF	TGTGCCAGCAGTTACTCTAGCGGGAGCTCCTACGAGCAGTACTTC
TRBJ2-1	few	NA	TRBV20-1	CSARTRSGVSYNEQFF	TGCAGTGCTAGAACCCGGTCGGGGGTCTCCTACAATGAGCAGTTCTTC
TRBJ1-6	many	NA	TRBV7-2	CASSGDRLSLHF	TGTGCCAGCAGCGGAGACAGGTTGTCCCTCCACTTT
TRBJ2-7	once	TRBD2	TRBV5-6	CASTLSGTSALGQYF	TGTGCCAGCACCCTTTCCGGGACTAGCGCTCTGGGGCAGTACTTC
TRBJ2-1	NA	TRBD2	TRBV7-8	CASSKPGLAGFNEQFF	TGTGCCAGCAGCAAACCGGGACTAGCGGGATTCAATGAGCAGTTCTTC
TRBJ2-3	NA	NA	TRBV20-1	CSARVPSRTDTQYF	TGCAGTGCTAGGGTCCCCTCCCGCACAGATACGCAGTATTTT
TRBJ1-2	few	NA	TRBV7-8	CASSLTERMDGYTF	TGTGCCAGCAGCCTTACAGAGCGAATGGATGGCTACACCTTC
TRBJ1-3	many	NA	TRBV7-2	CASSQQGAGNTIYF	TGTGCCAGCAGTCAGCAGGGCGCAGGAAACACCATATATTTT
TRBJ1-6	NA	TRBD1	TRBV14	CASSQRDRGSPLHF	TGTGCCAGCAGCCAACGGGACAGGGGTTCACCCCTCCACTTT
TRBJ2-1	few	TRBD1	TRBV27	CASSLWTGGFHEQFF	TGTGCCAGCAGTCTGTGGACAGGGGGCTTTCATGAGCAGTTCTTC
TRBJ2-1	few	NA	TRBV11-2	CASSLPPWNEQFF	TGTGCCAGCAGCTTACCTCCCTGGAATGAGCAGTTCTTC
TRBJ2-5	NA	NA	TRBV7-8	CASSGGSRETQYF	TGTGCCAGCAGCGGCGGCTCGAGGGAGACCCAGTACTTC
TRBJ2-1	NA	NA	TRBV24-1	CATSSGDFLYNEQFF	TGTGCCACCAGCTCCGGAGATTTTCTTTACAATGAGCAGTTCTTC